The T cell receptor beta chain described here comes from a study of sequential checkpoint blockade in melanoma. Trimming cost V 5 bases and J 4 bases, with 9 bases left between them. The germline CDR1 and CDR2 sequences are SGHAT and FQNNGV. This CDR3 comprises 12 residues. This clone was detected many times. Profiled with immunoSEQ multiplex PCR; TCRdb holds only in-frame clones, not every one. The sample carries 7,500 to 8,500 clones, around 64% recorded once. The sample's treatment: randomized to nivolumab then ipilimumab (arm A) or the reverse (arm B). Live CD3+CD8+ CD19− CD56− cells were sorted from PBMCs.

The sample here was CD8+ T cells sorted from blood (inferred from file names), taken from a patient given nivolumab and ipilimumab in sequence. The origin of this receptor is a human patient with melanoma. Some clones in this sample may be carry-over from other donors' samples. This chain connects TRBV11-2 to TRBJ2-7; TRBD1 might be the D (5 bases). The CDR3 region has the DNA TGTGCCAGCAGCCCACACAGGTACGAGCAGTACTTC. It is translated as CASSPHRYEQYF. Full variable domain (remainder filled in from reference TRBV11-2 and TRBJ2-7): EAGVAQSPRYKIIEKRQSVAFWCNPISGHATLYWYQQILGQGPKLLIQFQNNGVVDDSQLPKDRFSAERLKGVDSTLKIQPAKLEDSAVYLCASSPHRYEQYFGPGTRLTVT.